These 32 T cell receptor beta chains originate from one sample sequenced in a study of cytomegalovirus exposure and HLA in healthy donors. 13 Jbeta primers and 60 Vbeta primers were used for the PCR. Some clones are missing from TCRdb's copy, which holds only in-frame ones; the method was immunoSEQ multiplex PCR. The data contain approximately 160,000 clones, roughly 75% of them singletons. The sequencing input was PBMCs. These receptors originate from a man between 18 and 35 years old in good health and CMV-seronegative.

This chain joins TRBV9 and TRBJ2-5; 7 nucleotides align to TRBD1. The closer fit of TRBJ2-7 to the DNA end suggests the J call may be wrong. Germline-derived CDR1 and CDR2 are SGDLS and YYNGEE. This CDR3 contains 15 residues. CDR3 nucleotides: TGTGCCAGCAGCGTAGGGTGGGACAGAATCCACGAGCAGTACTTC. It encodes CASSVGWDRIHEQYF.

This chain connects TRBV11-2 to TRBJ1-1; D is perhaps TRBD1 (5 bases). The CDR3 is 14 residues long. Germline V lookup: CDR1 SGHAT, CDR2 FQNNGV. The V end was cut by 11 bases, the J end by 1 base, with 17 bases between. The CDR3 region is CACSQGWENTEAFF. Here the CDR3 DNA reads TGTGCCTGCTCCCAGGGTTGGGAGAACACTGAAGCTTTCTTT.

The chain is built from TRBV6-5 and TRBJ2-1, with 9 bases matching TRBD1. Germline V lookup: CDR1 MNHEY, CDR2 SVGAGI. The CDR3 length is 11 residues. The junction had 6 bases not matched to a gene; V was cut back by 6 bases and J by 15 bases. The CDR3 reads CASSAGQGRFF. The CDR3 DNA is TGTGCCAGCAGCGCCGGACAGGGGAGGTTCTTC.

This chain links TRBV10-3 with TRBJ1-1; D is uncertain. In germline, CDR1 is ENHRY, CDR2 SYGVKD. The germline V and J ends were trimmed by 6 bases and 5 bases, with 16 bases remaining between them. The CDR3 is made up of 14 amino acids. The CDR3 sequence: CAISNQVGGTEAFF. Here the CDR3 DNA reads TGTGCCATCAGCAATCAGGTGGGAGGGACTGAAGCTTTCTTT.

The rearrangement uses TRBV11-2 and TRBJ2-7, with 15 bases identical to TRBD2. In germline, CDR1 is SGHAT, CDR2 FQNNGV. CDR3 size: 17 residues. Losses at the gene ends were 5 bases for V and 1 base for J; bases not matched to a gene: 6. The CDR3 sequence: CASSQVGLAGGSYEQYF. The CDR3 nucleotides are TGTGCCAGCAGCCAGGTAGGACTAGCGGGAGGGTCCTACGAGCAGTACTTC.

The CDR3 is CASSAGTNKNIQYF. In DNA form, the CDR3 reads TGTGCCAGCAGCGCGGGGACTAATAAAAACATTCAGTACTTC. V and J are TRBV6-5 and TRBJ2-4; 7 bases agree with TRBD2. The junction had 6 bases not matched to a gene; V was cut back by 6 bases and J by 4 bases. In germline, CDR1 is MNHEY, CDR2 SVGAGI. The CDR3 has 14 residues.

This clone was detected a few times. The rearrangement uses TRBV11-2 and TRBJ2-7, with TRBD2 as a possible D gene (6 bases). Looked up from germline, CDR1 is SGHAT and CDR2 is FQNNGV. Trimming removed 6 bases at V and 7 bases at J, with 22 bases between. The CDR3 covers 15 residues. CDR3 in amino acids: CASSVFGTQSGEQYF. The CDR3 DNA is TGTGCCAGCAGTGTATTCGGGACTCAATCGGGGGAGCAGTACTTC.

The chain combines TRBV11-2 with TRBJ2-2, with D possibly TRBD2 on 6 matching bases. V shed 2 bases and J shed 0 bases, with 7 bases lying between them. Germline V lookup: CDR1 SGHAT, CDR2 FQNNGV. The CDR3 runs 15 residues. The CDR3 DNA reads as TGTGCCAGCAGCTTAAGACTAGCGAACACCGGGGAGCTGTTTTTT. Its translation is CASSLRLANTGELFF. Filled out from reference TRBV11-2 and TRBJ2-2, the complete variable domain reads EAGVAQSPRYKIIEKRQSVAFWCNPISGHATLYWYQQILGQGPKLLIQFQNNGVVDDSQLPKDRFSAERLKGVDSTLKIQPAKLEDSAVYLCASSLRLANTGELFFGEGSRLTVL.

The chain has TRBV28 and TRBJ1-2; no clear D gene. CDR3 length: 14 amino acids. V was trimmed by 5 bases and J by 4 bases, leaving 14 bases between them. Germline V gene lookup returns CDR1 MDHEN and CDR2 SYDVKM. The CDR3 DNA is TGTGCCAGCAGTGACGGGAGCTCTAGCTATGGCTACACCTTC. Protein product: CASSDGSSSYGYTF.

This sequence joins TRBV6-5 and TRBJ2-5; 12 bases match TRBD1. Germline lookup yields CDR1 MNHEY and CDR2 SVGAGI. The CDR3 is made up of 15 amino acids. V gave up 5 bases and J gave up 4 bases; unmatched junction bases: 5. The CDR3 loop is CASSGGQGARETQYF. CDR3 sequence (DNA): TGTGCCAGCAGTGGGGGACAGGGGGCGCGAGAGACCCAGTACTTC.

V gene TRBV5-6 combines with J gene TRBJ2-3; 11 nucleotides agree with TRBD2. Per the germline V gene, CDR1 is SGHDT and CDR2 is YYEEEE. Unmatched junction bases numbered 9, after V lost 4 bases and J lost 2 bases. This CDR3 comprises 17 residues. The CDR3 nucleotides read TGTGCCAGCAGCCCCATGGTGACTAGCGGGACCACAGATACGCAGTATTTT. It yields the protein CASSPMVTSGTTDTQYF.

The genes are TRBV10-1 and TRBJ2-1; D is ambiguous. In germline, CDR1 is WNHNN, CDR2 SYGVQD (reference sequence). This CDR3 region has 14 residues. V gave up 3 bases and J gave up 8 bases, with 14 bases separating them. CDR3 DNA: TGCGCCAGCAGTGACGTAGCCCGCGATGATGAGCAGTTCTTC. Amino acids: CASSDVARDDEQFF.

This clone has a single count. CDR3 nucleotide sequence: TGTGCCAGCAGCCCTTCGGGTAGCGGGTACAATGAGCAGTTCTTC. This codes for CASSPSGSGYNEQFF. The chain has TRBV7-8 and TRBJ2-1; 7 bases align to TRBD2. Germline lookup yields CDR1 SGHVS and CDR2 FQNEAQ. J was trimmed by 4 bases and V by 5 bases; bases with no gene match: 8. The CDR3 is made up of 15 amino acids.

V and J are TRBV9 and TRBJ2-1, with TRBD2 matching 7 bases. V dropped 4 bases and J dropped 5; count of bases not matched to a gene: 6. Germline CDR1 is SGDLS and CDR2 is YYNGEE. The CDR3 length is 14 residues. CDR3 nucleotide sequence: TGTGCCAGCAGCCCGGGGCTAGCGGACAATGAGCAGTTCTTC. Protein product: CASSPGLADNEQFF.

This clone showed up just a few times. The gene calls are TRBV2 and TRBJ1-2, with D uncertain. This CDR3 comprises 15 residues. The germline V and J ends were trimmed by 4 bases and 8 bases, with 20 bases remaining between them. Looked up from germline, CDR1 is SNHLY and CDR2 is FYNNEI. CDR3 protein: CASSALAGPNLGYTF. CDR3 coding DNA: TGTGCCAGCAGTGCGTTGGCAGGTCCTAATCTGGGCTACACCTTC.

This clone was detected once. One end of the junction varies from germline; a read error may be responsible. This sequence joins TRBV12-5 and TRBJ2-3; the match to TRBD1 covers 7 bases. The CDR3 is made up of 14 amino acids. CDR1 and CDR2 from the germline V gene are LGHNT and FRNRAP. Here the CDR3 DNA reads TGTGCTAGTGGTTTGGGGGGTAGGACAGGTACGCAGTATTTT. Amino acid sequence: CASGLGGRTGTQYF.

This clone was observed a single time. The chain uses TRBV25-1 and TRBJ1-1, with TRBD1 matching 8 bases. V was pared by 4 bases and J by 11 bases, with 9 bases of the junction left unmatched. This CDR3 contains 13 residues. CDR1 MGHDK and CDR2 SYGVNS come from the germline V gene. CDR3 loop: CASSGRQGSTAFF. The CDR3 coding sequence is TGTGCCAGCAGTGGGAGACAGGGGAGTACGGCTTTCTTT.

The CDR3 reads CASSSGLLLRCSYNEQFF. The CDR3 DNA follows: TGTGCCAGCAGCAGCGGACTACTCCTACGTTGCTCCTACAATGAGCAGTTCTTC. The chain links TRBV21-1 to TRBJ2-1; TRBD2, the table's D call, was not compared with the DNA. TRBV21-1 is a known pseudogene. The CDR3 is 18 amino acids.

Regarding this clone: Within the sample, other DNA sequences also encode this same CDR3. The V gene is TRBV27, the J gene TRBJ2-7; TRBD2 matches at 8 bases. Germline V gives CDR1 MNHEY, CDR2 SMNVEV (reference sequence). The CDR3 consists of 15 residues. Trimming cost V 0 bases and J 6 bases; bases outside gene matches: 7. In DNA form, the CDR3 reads TGTGCCAGCAGTTTATCGGTGGAGCGGGAGCGCGAGCAGTACTTC. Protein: CASSLSVEREREQYF.

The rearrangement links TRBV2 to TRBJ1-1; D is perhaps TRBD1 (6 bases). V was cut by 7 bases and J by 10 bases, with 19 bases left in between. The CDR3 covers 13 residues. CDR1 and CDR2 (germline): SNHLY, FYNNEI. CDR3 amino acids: CASNTREGGLAFF. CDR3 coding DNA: TGTGCCAGCAACACAAGGGAGGGGGGATTAGCTTTCTTT.

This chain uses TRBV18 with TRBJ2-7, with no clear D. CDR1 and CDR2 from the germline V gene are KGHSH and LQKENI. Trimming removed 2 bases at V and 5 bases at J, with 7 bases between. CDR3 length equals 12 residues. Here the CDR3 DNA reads TGTGCCAGCTCACCAGTTCCCAACGAGCAGTACTTC. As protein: CASSPVPNEQYF.

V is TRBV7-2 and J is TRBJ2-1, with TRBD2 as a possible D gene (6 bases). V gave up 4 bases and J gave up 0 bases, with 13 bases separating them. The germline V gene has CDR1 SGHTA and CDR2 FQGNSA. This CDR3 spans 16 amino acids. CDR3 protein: CASSWAGTGSYNEQFF. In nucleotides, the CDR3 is TGTGCCAGCAGCTGGGCCGGGACTGGCTCCTACAATGAGCAGTTCTTC.

CDR3 amino acids: CASSLWTGGTTNTEAFF. The DNA of the CDR3 is TGTGCCAGCAGTTTGTGGACAGGGGGCACTACGAACACTGAAGCTTTCTTT. The chain couples TRBV27 to TRBJ1-1; 11 positions match TRBD1. The CDR3 consists of 17 residues. Germline V gene data show CDR1 as MNHEY and CDR2 as SMNVEV (reference sequence). V lost 3 bases, J lost 1 base, and 7 bases stayed unmatched.

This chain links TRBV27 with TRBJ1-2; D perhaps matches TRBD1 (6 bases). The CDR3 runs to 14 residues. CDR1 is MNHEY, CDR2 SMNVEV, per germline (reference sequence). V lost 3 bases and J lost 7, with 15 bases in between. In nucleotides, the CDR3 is TGTGCCAGCAGTTTGGGGGTAAAAGGGGGTGGCTACACCTTC. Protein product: CASSLGVKGGGYTF.

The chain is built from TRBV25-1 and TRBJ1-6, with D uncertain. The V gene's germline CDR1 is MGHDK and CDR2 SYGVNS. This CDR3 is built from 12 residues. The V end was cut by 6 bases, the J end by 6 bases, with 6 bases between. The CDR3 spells CASSFFNSPLHF. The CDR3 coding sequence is TGTGCCAGCAGCTTTTTTAATTCACCCCTCCACTTT.

The CDR3 nucleotides read TGTGCCAGCAGCCGCGGGGCAACTGGAAACACCATATATTTT. Encoded protein: CASSRGATGNTIYF. The genes are TRBV6-5 and TRBJ1-3; the D gene is possibly TRBD1 (5 bases). Germline V gene lookup returns CDR1 MNHEY and CDR2 SVGAGI. V shed 6 bases and J shed 2 bases, with 11 bases lying between them. CDR3 size: 14 residues.

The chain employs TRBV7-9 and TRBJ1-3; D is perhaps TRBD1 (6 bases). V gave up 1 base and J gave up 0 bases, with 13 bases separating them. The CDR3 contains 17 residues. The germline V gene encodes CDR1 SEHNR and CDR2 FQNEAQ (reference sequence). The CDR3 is CASSLVGGHLSGNTIYF. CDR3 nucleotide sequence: TGTGCCAGCAGCTTAGTAGGGGGACACCTCTCTGGAAACACCATATATTTT.

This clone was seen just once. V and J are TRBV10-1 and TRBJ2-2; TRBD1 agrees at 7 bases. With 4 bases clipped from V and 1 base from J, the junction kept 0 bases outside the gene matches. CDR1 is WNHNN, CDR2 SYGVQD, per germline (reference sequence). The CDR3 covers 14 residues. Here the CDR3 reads CASSGTGNTGELFF. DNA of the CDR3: TGCGCCAGCAGTGGGACAGGGAACACCGGGGAGCTGTTTTTT.

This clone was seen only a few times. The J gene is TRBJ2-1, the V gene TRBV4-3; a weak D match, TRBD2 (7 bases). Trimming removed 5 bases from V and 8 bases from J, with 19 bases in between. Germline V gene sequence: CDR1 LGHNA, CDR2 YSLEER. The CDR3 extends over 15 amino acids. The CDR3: CASSNPGEGEDEQFF. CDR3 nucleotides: TGCGCCAGCAGCAATCCGGGGGAGGGGGAGGATGAGCAGTTCTTC.

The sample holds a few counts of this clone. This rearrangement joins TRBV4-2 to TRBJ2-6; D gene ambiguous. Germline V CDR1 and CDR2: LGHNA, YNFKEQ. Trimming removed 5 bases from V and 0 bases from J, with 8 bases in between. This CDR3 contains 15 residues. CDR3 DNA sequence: TGTGCCAGCAGCTCACACCTCTCTGGGGCCAACGTCCTGACTTTC. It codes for CASSSHLSGANVLTF.

The CDR3: CAWMSTSGPYEQYF. CDR3 nucleotides: TGTGCCTGGATGTCTACTAGCGGCCCCTACGAGCAGTACTTC. The rearrangement links TRBV30 to TRBJ2-5; the match to TRBD2 covers 8 bases. The J call may be wrong; the DNA end is better matched by TRBJ2-7. The CDR3 spans 14 residues. CDR1 and CDR2 (germline): GTSNPN, SVGIG (reference sequence).

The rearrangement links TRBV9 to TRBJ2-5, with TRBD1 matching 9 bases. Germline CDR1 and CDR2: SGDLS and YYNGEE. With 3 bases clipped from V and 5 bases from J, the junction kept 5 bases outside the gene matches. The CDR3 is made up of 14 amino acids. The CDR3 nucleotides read TGTGCCAGCAGCGGCGGACAGGGGAGTGAGACCCAGTACTTC. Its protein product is CASSGGQGSETQYF.